This T cell receptor (beta chain) was captured in a study of blood T cell repertoires in COVID-19. Repertoires were generated with immunoSEQ multiplex PCR, while TCRdb's copy carries only in-frame clones and drops some. The data show 140,000 to 150,000 clones, 70% to 90% seen once. CDR1 and CDR2 from the germline V gene are SGHRS and YFSETQ. Trimming pared 0 bases from V and 3 bases from J, leaving 9 bases between. The length of the CDR3 is 15 residues. Those who participated ranged in age from roughly 18 to 90 years and resided in around 22 US areas. The sample comprised PBMCs or T cells enriched from blood (not recorded which). The rearrangement joins TRBV5-1 to TRBJ2-2, with no clear D. This sequence was found in a woman in her thirties with acute COVID-19. The chain's CDR3 is CASSLGTADTGELFF. CDR3 in DNA: TGCGCCAGCAGCTTGGGAACAGCCGACACCGGGGAGCTGTTTTTT.